This T cell receptor (beta chain) was found in a study of blood T cells in healthy people across ages. With 1 base removed from V and 5 bases from J, the gap between germline ends came to 21 bases. This CDR3 has 18 amino acids. Germline CDR1 reads SGHVS; CDR2 reads FQNEAQ. PCR was performed a second time for about 7 to 11 cycles using a sample-barcoded 5' primer and a J-beta primer mix. TCRdb passed the 5' RACE reads through MiXCR, listing each CDR3 protein once. The sample records around 990,000 distinct CDR3 sequences, around two fifths being singletons. Sequenced input: blood. The receptor was derived from a man between 18 and 35 years old in good health. The rearrangement uses TRBV7-8 and TRBJ1-5; D gene uncertain. The CDR3 nucleotides read TGTGCCAGCAGCTTAGATACTGAACGGGTCGCAAAGCATCAGCCCCAGCATTTT. It translates to CASSLDTERVAKHQPQHF.